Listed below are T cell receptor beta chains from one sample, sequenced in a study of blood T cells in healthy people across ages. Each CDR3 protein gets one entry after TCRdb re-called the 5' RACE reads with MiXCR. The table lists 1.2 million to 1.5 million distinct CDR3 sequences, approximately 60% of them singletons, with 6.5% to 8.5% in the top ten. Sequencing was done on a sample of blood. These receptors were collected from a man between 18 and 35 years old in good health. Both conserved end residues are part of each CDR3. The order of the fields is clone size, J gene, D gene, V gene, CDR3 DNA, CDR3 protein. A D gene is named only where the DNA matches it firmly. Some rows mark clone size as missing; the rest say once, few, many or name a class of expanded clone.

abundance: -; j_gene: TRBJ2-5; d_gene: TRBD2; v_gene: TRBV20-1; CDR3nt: TGCAGTGCTAGAGATGTAGCGGACGGGGGGGAGACCCAGTACTTC; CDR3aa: CSARDVADGGETQYF
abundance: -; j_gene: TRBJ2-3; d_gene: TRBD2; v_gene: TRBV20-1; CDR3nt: TGCAGTGCTGTCCGACTAGCGGGAGGGCCGAATTTGGTCACAGATACGCAGTATTTT; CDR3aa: CSAVRLAGGPNLVTDTQYF
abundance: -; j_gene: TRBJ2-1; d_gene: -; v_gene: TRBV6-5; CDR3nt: TGTGCCAGCAGACACCTAGGGGGAGGCTACAATGAGCAGTTCTTC; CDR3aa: CASRHLGGGYNEQFF
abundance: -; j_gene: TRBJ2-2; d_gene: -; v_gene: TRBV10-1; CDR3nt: TGCGCCGGCAGTGACCCCGACAGGACCGGGGAGCTGTTTTTT; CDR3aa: CAGSDPDRTGELFF
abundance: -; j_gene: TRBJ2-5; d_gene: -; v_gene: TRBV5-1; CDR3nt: TGCGCCAGCAGCCCCGAACCGGGACACCAAGAGACCCAGTACTTC; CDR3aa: CASSPEPGHQETQYF
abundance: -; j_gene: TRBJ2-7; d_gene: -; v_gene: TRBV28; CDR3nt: TGTGCCAGCAGTTCAAACGGCGGGACAGAACCATACGAGCAGTACTTC; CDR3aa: CASSSNGGTEPYEQYF
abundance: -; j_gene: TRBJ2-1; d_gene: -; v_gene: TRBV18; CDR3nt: TGTGCCAGCTCACCAGATAACAGGGCGAACAATGAGCAGTTCTTC; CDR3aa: CASSPDNRANNEQFF
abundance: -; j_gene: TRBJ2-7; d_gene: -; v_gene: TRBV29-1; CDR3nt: TGCAGCGCTACTGAAGCTTACGAGCAGTACTTC; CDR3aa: CSATEAYEQYF
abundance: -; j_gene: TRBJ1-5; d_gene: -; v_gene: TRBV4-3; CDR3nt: TGCGCCAGCAGCCAAGATAGTGGCGAGCAGCCCCAGCATTTT; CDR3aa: CASSQDSGEQPQHF
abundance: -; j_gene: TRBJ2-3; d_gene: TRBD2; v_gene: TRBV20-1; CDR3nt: TGCAGTGCTAGCGGACTAGCGGGGGACGCAGATACGCAGTATTTT; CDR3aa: CSASGLAGDADTQYF
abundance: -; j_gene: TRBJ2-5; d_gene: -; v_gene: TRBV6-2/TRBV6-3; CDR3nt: TGTGCCAGCAGTTCAGACAGGGAGGGTAGTGAGCAGTACTTC; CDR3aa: CASSSDREGSEQYF
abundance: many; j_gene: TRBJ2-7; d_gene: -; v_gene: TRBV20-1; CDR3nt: TGCAGTGCTAGCTTTCAGGGGAGTGCCTACGAGCAGTACTTC; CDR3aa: CSASFQGSAYEQYF
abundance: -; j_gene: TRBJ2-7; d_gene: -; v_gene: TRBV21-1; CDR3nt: TGTGCCAGCAGCAAAAGGGGTAGCCCGTCCTACGAGCAGTACTTC; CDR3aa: CASSKRGSPSYEQYF
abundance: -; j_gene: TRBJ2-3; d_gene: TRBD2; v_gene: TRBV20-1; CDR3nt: TGCAGTGCTCCTCTAGCGGCAAGCACAGATACGCAGTATTTT; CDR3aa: CSAPLAASTDTQYF
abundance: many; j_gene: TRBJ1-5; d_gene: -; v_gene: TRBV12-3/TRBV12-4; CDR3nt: TGTGCCAGCAGGCCCGGAGCTCAGCCCCAGCATTTT; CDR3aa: CASRPGAQPQHF
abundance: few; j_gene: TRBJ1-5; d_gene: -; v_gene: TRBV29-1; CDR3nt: TGCAGCGTTTCCGAGGGTGGGAGCAATCAGCCCCAGCATTTT; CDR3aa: CSVSEGGSNQPQHF
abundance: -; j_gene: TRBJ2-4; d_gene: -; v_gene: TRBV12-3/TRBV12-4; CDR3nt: TGTGCCAGCAGTTTGAGACACCGCGAACAGTACTTC; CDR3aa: CASSLRHREQYF
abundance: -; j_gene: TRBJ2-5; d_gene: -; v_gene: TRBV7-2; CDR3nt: TGTGCCAGCAGCGTCATGAGGGGACAAGAGACCCAGTACTTC; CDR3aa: CASSVMRGQETQYF
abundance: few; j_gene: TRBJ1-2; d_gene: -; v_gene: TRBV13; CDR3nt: TGTGCCAGCAGCTTAGCGAGACTGAGCTATGGCTACACCTTC; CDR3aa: CASSLARLSYGYTF
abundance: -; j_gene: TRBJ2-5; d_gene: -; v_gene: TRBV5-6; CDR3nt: TGTGCCAGCAGCTTGATATCCGGACACGATCAAGAGACCCAGTACTTC; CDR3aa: CASSLISGHDQETQYF
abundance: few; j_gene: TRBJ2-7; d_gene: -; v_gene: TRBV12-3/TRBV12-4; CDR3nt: TGTGCCAGCAGTGACGAGGACTACGAGCAGTACTTC; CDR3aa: CASSDEDYEQYF
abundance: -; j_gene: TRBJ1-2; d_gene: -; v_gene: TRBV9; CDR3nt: TGTGCCAGCAGCACTCCATCCAAAGGGATCGATGGCTACACCTTC; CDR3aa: CASSTPSKGIDGYTF
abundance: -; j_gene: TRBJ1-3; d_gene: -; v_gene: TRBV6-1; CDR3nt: TGTGCCAGCAGTGAATGGCCGGAAAACACCATATATTTT; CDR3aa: CASSEWPENTIYF
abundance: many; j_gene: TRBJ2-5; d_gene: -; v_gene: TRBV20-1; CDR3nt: TGCAGTGCTAGAGATTGGGACCTAAAGGGGCAAGAGACCCAGTACTTC; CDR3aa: CSARDWDLKGQETQYF
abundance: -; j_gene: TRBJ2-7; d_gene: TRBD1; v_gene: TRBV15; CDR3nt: TGTGCCACCAGCAGGGGGTCAGGGGGTATCTACGAGCAGTACTTC; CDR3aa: CATSRGSGGIYEQYF
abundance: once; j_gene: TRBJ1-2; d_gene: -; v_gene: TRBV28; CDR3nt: TGTGCCAGCAATTCGGGAGATCCTAACTATGGCTACACCTTC; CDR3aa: CASNSGDPNYGYTF
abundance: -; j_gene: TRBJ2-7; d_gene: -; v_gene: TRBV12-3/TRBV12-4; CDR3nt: TGTGCCAGCGTAGCCCGCCGATTGAGCTCCTACAATGAGCAGTACTTC; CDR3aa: CASVARRLSSYNEQYF
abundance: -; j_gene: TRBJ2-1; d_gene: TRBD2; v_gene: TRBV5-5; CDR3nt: TGTGCCAGCAGCTTATCCGGAGCGGGGGGGGAGAATGAGCAGTTCTTC; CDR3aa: CASSLSGAGGENEQFF
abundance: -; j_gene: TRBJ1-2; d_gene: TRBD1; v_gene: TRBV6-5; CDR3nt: TGTGCCAGCAGTTCCACCCGGGACAGGGAGGGCTACACCTTC; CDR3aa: CASSSTRDREGYTF
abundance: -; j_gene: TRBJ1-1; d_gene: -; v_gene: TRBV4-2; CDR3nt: TGTGCCAGCAGGTCGTCCGACGCCGCAGACACTGAAGCTTTCTTT; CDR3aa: CASRSSDAADTEAFF
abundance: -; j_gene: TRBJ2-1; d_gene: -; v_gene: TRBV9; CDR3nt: TGTGCCAGCAGCGTAGTGGGGACCCCGGGGGATGAGCAGTTCTTC; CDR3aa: CASSVVGTPGDEQFF
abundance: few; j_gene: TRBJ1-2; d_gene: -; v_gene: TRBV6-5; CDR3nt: TGTGCCAGCAGTTACTCCGGGTCCCCCAACTATGGCTACACCTTC; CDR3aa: CASSYSGSPNYGYTF
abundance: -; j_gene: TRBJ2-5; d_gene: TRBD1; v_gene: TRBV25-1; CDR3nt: TGTGCCAGCAGTGTGACAGGGGGCGCGTGGGAGACCCAGTACTTC; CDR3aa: CASSVTGGAWETQYF
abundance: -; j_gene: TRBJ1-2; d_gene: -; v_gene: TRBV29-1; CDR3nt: TGCAGCGTTGAAAGGGAGACAGAAAAAGTGGGTGGCTACACCTTC; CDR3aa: CSVERETEKVGGYTF
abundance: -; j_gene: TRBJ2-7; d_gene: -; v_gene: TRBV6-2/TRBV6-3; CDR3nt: TGTGCCAGCAGTCTCCTGACGGGCGAGCAGTACTTC; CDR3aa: CASSLLTGEQYF
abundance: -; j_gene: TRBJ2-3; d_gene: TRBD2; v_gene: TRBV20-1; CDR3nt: TGCAGTGCTCCGACTAGCGGTTACATCAGCGATACGCAGTATTTT; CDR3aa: CSAPTSGYISDTQYF
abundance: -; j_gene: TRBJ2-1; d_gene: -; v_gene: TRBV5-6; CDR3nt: TGTGCCAGCAGCCTCCGGCGGGCAACCTCCTACAATGAGCAGTTCTTC; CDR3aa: CASSLRRATSYNEQFF
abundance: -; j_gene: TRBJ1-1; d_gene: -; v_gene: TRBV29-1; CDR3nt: TGCAGCGTTGTTGGCTTTGGGGGCTCCAGGGGAGCTTTCTTT; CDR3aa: CSVVGFGGSRGAFF
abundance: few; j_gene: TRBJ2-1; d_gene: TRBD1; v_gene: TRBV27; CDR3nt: TGTGCCAGCAGTACAGACAGGGGCAATGAGCAGTTCTTC; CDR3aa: CASSTDRGNEQFF
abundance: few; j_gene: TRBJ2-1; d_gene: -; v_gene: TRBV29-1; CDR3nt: TGCAGCGTTGATGGGCAGGGTAACAATGAGCAGTTCTTC; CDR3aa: CSVDGQGNNEQFF
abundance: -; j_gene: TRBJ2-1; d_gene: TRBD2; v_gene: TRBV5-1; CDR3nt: TGCGCCAGCAGCTTGGCCCTAGCGGGGGCCATCAATGAGCAGTTCTTC; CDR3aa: CASSLALAGAINEQFF
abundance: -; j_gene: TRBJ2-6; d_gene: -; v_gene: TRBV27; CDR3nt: TGTGCCAGCAGTTTCGCGGACGGGGGTCGCTCTGGGGCCAACGTCCTGACTTTC; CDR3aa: CASSFADGGRSGANVLTF
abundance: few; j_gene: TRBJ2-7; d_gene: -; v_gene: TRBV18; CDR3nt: TGTGCCAGCTCACCTGGGACTCGAACCTACGAGCAGTACTTC; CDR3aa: CASSPGTRTYEQYF
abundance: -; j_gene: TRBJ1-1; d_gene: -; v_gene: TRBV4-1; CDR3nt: TGCGCCAGCAGCCAAGATCCGATAAACACTGAAGCTTTCTTT; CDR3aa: CASSQDPINTEAFF
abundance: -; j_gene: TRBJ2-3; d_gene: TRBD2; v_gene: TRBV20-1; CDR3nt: TGCAGTGCTAGACGGGGACTAGCGGGCACAGATACGCAGTATTTT; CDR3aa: CSARRGLAGTDTQYF
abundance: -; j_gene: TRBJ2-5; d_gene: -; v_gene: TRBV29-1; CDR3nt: TGCAGCGCCGGGTGGCAGGGAGTAGGCCAAGAGACCCAGTACTTC; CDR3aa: CSAGWQGVGQETQYF
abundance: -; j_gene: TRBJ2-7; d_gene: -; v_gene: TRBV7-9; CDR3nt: TGTGCCAGCAGCTCCAGGCACGGGCTAGCTTATAAGTACTTC; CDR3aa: CASSSRHGLAYKYF
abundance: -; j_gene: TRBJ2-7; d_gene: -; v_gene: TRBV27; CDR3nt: TGTGCCAGCAGTTTAAAAATCGGCTACGAGCAGTACTTC; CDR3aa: CASSLKIGYEQYF
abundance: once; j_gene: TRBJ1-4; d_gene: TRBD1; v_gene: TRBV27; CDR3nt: TGTGCCAGCAGTTTATGGGGGACAGAGAATGAAAAACTGTTTTTT; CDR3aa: CASSLWGTENEKLFF
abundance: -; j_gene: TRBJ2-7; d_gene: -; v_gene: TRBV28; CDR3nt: TGTGCCAGCAGTCCCGAGTTGTACGAGCAGTACTTC; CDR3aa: CASSPELYEQYF
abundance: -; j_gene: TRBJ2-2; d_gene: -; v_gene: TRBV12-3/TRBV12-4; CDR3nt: TGTGCCAGCAGTTGGGGGACATCGAACACCGGGGAGCTGTTTTTT; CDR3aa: CASSWGTSNTGELFF
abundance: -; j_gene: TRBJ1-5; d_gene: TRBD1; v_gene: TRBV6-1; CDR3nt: TGTGCCAGCAATCCGGGACAGGGAAAGAGTCAGCCCCAGCATTTT; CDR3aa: CASNPGQGKSQPQHF
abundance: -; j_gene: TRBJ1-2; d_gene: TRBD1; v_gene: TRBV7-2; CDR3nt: TGTGCCAGCAGCCTAGACCGGGACAGGGGTTTGGGTGGCTACACCTTC; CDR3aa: CASSLDRDRGLGGYTF
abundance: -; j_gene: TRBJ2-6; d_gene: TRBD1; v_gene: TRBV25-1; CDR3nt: TGTGCCAGCAGTGCTTCGGGGTCGGGACAGGGCTCCAACGTCCTGACTTTC; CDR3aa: CASSASGSGQGSNVLTF
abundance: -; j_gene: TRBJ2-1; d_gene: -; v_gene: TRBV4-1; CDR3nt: TGCGCCAGCAGCCAACAGGGGTGGGCTTACAATGAGCAGTTCTTC; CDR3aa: CASSQQGWAYNEQFF